This T cell receptor beta chain derives from a study of PD-L1 blockade in urothelial cancer. Regarding time point: pretreatment peripheral blood. Synthetic analogs of TCR templates were spiked into every PCR. Repertoires were generated with immunoSEQ multiplex PCR, while TCRdb's copy carries only in-frame clones and drops some. The sample contains tens of thousands of clones, approximately 81% of which appear only once. The germline V gene encodes CDR1 MNHEY and CDR2 SMNVEV (reference sequence). V was cut by 2 bases and J by 4 bases, with 21 bases left in between. CDR3 length: 18 amino acids. The source material was PBMCs, sampled around atezolizumab (anti-PD-L1) treatment. The TCR comes from a man in his 60s with urothelial cancer. This sequence joins TRBV27 and TRBJ2-1, with D perhaps matching TRBD2 (5 bases). The chain's CDR3 is CASSLLVFVGRGYNEQFF. CDR3 DNA sequence: TGTGCCAGCAGTTTACTAGTGTTTGTGGGTCGAGGGTACAATGAGCAGTTCTTC.